The 22 T cell receptor beta chains below all came from one sample that was sequenced in a study of cytomegalovirus exposure and HLA in healthy donors. Only in-frame clones appear in the TCRdb table, and some are missing; sequencing was by immunoSEQ multiplex PCR. The sample carries tens of thousands of clones, 90% to 95% recorded once. The material sequenced was PBMCs. The receptor source for this set is a man between 18 and 29 years old in good health and CMV-seropositive.

This sequence joins TRBV30 and TRBJ2-3; D may be TRBD2 (5 bases). Trimming pared 0 bases from V and 2 bases from J, leaving 12 bases between. CDR1 GTSNPN and CDR2 SVGIG come from the germline V gene (reference sequence). This CDR3 spans 15 amino acids. This CDR3 reads CAWSVLGSATDTQYF. CDR3 bases: TGTGCCTGGAGTGTACTAGGGTCAGCCACAGATACGCAGTATTTT.

The chain recombines TRBV5-1 with TRBJ2-3; 8 nucleotides agree with TRBD1. The CDR3 has 14 amino acids. Germline V gives CDR1 SGHRS, CDR2 YFSETQ. Trimming at V came to 9 bases and at J to 3 bases, leaving 9 bases not matched to a gene. The CDR3 DNA is TGCGCCACCTCGACCGGACAGGGAACAGATACGCAGTATTTT. As protein: CATSTGQGTDTQYF.

The V call is TRBV7-9, the J call TRBJ1-5; a weak D match, TRBD1 (6 bases). The germline V and J ends were trimmed by 5 bases and 3 bases, with 11 bases remaining between them. The germline gives CDR1 SEHNR, CDR2 FQNEAQ (reference sequence). CDR3 length: 14 residues. This chain's CDR3 is CASSQTGNNQPQHF. The CDR3 DNA follows: TGTGCCAGCAGCCAGACAGGAAACAATCAGCCCCAGCATTTT.

The V gene is TRBV6-5, the J gene TRBJ2-7; possible D gene TRBD2, 6 bases. CDR1 is MNHEY and CDR2 is SVGAGI in the germline V gene. This CDR3 has 13 residues. V lost 2 bases to trimming and J lost 3 bases, with 8 bases between them. CDR3 sequence (DNA): TGTGCCAGCAGTTACGGGGGGATCTACGAGCAGTACTTC. This encodes CASSYGGIYEQYF.

The J gene is TRBJ2-3, the V gene TRBV6-4; 11 bases align to TRBD2. Germline V gene data show CDR1 as MRHNA and CDR2 as SNTAGT. V lost 3 bases to trimming and J lost 3 bases; unmatched junction nucleotides: 5. This CDR3 has 16 residues. Written as DNA, the CDR3 is TGTGCCAGCAGTGAATCGACTAGCGGGGTTACAGATACGCAGTATTTT. It encodes CASSESTSGVTDTQYF.

The rearrangement joins TRBV9 to TRBJ1-6, with D perhaps TRBD1 (5 bases). This CDR3 is built from 18 residues. V was pared by 3 bases and J by 0 bases, with 16 bases between. CDR1 SGDLS and CDR2 YYNGEE come from the germline V gene. The CDR3 bases are TGTGCCAGCAGCGGGAAAGCCCAGGGTAGCTCCTATAATTCACCCCTCCACTTT. It yields the protein CASSGKAQGSSYNSPLHF.

This chain connects TRBV6-4 to TRBJ2-1; D unresolved. Trimming cost V 0 bases and J 7 bases, with 16 bases left between them. Germline values: CDR1 MRHNA, CDR2 SNTAGT. CDR3 size: 16 residues. CDR3 protein: CASSDSSALPRNEQFF. The CDR3 bases are TGTGCCAGCAGTGACTCGAGTGCCCTCCCCCGGAATGAGCAGTTCTTC.

This clone was observed a single time. This chain connects TRBV29-1 to TRBJ2-1; the match to TRBD1 covers 9 bases. The CDR3 is 13 residues long. Germline V gene sequence: CDR1 SQVTM, CDR2 ANQGSEA. With V trimmed by 7 bases and J by 2 bases, 3 bases remained unmatched. The CDR3 reads CSADRGTYNEQFF. CDR3 coding DNA: TGCAGCGCGGACAGGGGCACCTACAATGAGCAGTTCTTC.

V and J are TRBV11-2 and TRBJ2-1, with 10 positions matching TRBD1. This CDR3 has 15 residues. Germline CDR1 and CDR2: SGHAT and FQNNGV. The V and J ends lost 5 bases and 5 bases, in that order; junction bases with no gene match: 6. The CDR3 is CASSPGTGDHNEQFF. In DNA form, the CDR3 reads TGTGCCAGCAGCCCTGGGACAGGGGACCACAATGAGCAGTTCTTC.

This clone was picked up one time. The CDR3: CASRRDTGVNQPQHF. The CDR3 bases are TGTGCCAGCAGGAGAGATACAGGGGTAAATCAGCCCCAGCATTTT. The chain combines TRBV6-1 with TRBJ1-5; 7 positions agree with TRBD1. CDR1 MNHNS and CDR2 SASEGT come from the germline V gene. J was trimmed by 4 bases and V by 6 bases; bases with no gene match: 9. The CDR3 is 15 amino acids.

The V call is TRBV7-8, the J call TRBJ2-5; D perhaps matches TRBD2 (6 bases). Germline CDR1 is SGHVS and CDR2 is FQNEAQ. V lost 1 base and J lost 5, with 11 bases in between. The CDR3 contains 14 residues. CDR3 bases: TGTGCCAGCAGCTTAGGTGCGGGGCAGGAGACCCAGTACTTC. It encodes CASSLGAGQETQYF.

CDR3 sequence reads: CASNSLGRTRHGYTF. The CDR3 DNA reads TGTGCCAGCAATTCGCTAGGGAGGACTAGGCATGGCTACACCTTC. This chain uses TRBV11-2 with TRBJ1-2; D remains unclear. Trimming took 7 bases from V and 6 from J, leaving 21 bases between them. The germline CDR1 and CDR2 sequences are SGHAT and FQNNGV. This CDR3 contains 15 residues. Full variable domain (rest looked up from reference TRBV11-2 and TRBJ1-2): EAGVAQSPRYKIIEKRQSVAFWCNPISGHATLYWYQQILGQGPKLLIQFQNNGVVDDSQLPKDRFSAERLKGVDSTLKIQPAKLEDSAVYLCASNSLGRTRHGYTFGSGTRLTVV.

J is TRBJ2-1 and V is TRBV7-8; 11 bases are shared with TRBD2. The ends lost 5 bases at V and 8 bases at J; junction bases unmatched: 8. Germline loops: CDR1 SGHVS, CDR2 FQNEAQ. CDR3 length: 15 amino acids. The CDR3 loop is CASSKTSGIADEQFF. CDR3 nucleotide sequence: TGTGCCAGCAGCAAGACTAGCGGGATAGCGGATGAGCAGTTCTTC.

V usage is TRBV7-6 and J usage is TRBJ1-1; D is unclear. This CDR3 comprises 15 residues. Germline V gene data show CDR1 as SGHVS and CDR2 as FNYEAQ. V dropped 5 bases and J dropped 0 bases, with 13 bases sitting between them. The CDR3 DNA is TGTGCCAGCAGCCCCGTTCGGGGTTTGAACACTGAAGCTTTCTTT. It encodes CASSPVRGLNTEAFF. Using reference TRBV7-6 and TRBJ1-1 for the parts outside the CDR3, the full variable domain is GAGVSQSPRYKVTKRGQDVALRCDPISGHVSLYWYRQALGQGPEFLTYFNYEAQQDKSGLPNDRFSAERPEGSISTLTIQRTEQRDSAMYRCASSPVRGLNTEAFFGQGTRLTVV.

This chain connects TRBV6-5 to TRBJ1-6; 8 bases agree with TRBD1. Looked up from germline, CDR1 is MNHEY and CDR2 is SVGAGI. The V and J ends lost 6 bases and 12 bases, in that order; junction bases with no gene match: 7. The CDR3 spans 13 residues. The CDR3 bases are TGTGCCAGCAGAACAGGGGGTGAAGGACCCCTCCACTTT. This sequence encodes CASRTGGEGPLHF.

This chain connects TRBV5-6 to TRBJ2-7; D not certain. Germline V gene data show CDR1 as SGHDT and CDR2 as YYEEEE. CDR3 length: 14 amino acids. V lost 0 bases to trimming and J lost 0 bases, with 7 bases between them. The CDR3 DNA follows: TGTGCCAGCAGCTTGGGTAGGAGCTCCTACGAGCAGTACTTC. Translation gives CASSLGRSSYEQYF.

The chain is built from TRBV29-1 and TRBJ2-7; the D gene is possibly TRBD2 (5 bases). This CDR3 comprises 13 residues. Trimming shortened V by 6 bases and J by 0 bases, and 12 bases separated the two germline ends. From germline, CDR1 is SQVTM and CDR2 ANQGSEA. The CDR3 sequence: CSVDTSYSYEQYF. As DNA, the CDR3 is TGCAGCGTCGACACTAGTTACTCCTACGAGCAGTACTTC.

This chain connects TRBV5-4 to TRBJ2-5, with D tentatively TRBD2 (5 bases). Germline-derived CDR1 and CDR2 are SGHNT and YYREEE (reference sequence). The V end was cut by 3 bases, the J end by 2 bases, with 11 bases between. The CDR3 has 14 residues. The CDR3 coding sequence is TGTGCCAGCAGCTCGCCAACGGGGCAAGAGACCCAGTACTTC. This codes for CASSSPTGQETQYF.

J is TRBJ1-1 and V is TRBV6-5; D gene unclear. The germline V gene has CDR1 MNHEY and CDR2 SVGAGI. CDR3 length: 16 amino acids. Between the trimmed V and J ends, which lost 2 bases and 1 base, there was a span of 14 bases. The CDR3 here is CASSYTRLAGNTEAFF. In DNA, the CDR3 is TGTGCCAGCAGTTACACTCGTTTGGCGGGGAACACTGAAGCTTTCTTT.

This chain uses TRBV19 with TRBJ1-2, with 9 positions matching TRBD1. With 6 bases clipped from V and 6 bases from J, the junction kept 11 bases outside the gene matches. CDR3 length: 15 amino acids. Germline lookup yields CDR1 LNHDA and CDR2 SQIVND (reference sequence). The CDR3 nucleotides read TGTGCCAGTAGCCAGACCGGGACAGGGATTAATGGCTACACCTTC. Translating it yields CASSQTGTGINGYTF.

This clone was seen a single time. This sequence joins TRBV5-1 and TRBJ1-6; 9 positions match TRBD1. Unmatched junction bases numbered 8, after V lost 0 bases and J lost 10 bases. The CDR3 is made up of 16 amino acids. The germline V gene has CDR1 SGHRS and CDR2 YFSETQ. The CDR3 nucleotides read TGCGCCAGCAGCTTGGCCGGACAGGGGAACGGATCACCCCTCCACTTT. It specifies CASSLAGQGNGSPLHF.

The chain links TRBV21-1 to TRBJ2-1; the D call in the table, TRBD2, was not verified against the DNA. TRBV21-1 constitutes a pseudogene. This CDR3 region has 17 residues. CDR3 coding DNA: TGTGCCAGCAGCACTCAAAAAGGGGAGGACTACTACAATGAGCAGTTCTTC. Its protein is CASSTQKGEDYYNEQFF.